These T cell receptor beta chains were read from a single sample in a study of T cells after yellow fever vaccination. TCRdb re-called the 5' RACE reads with MiXCR, one entry per CDR3 protein. Altogether 200,000 to 250,000 distinct CDR3 sequences are present, around 3.1% being singletons, with the ten largest covering roughly 3.2%. Sequenced here: CD4+ T cells sorted from PBMCs, sampled 10 days after the yellow fever booster vaccination. These receptors were collected from a man between 18 and 29 years old who received the YFV17D yellow fever vaccine. Both conserved end residues are part of each CDR3. Each record gives: D gene, V gene, clone size, J gene, CDR3 protein, CDR3 DNA. The D gene is left open where the match is weak. Size tells how often a clone was seen (once, few, many) or the class of an expanded clone, and some rows leave it out.

D: NA; V: TRBV4-3; size: few; J: TRBJ1-4; CDR3: CASSQDGHRVNEKLFF; DNA: TGCGCCAGCAGCCAAGATGGGCACAGGGTTAATGAAAAACTGTTTTTT
D: NA; V: TRBV7-6; size: NA; J: TRBJ2-5; CDR3: CASSRFGETQYF; DNA: TGTGCCAGCAGCCGATTTGGGGAGACCCAGTACTTC
D: NA; V: TRBV28; size: NA; J: TRBJ1-2; CDR3: CASSLRRTYGYTF; DNA: TGTGCCAGCAGTTTGAGGCGGACCTATGGCTACACCTTC
D: NA; V: TRBV12-3/TRBV12-4; size: few; J: TRBJ1-1; CDR3: CASRQTENTEAFF; DNA: TGTGCCAGCAGACAGACAGAGAACACTGAAGCTTTCTTT
D: TRBD1; V: TRBV30; size: many; J: TRBJ1-1; CDR3: CAWSVHPFRAGGDTEAFF; DNA: TGTGCCTGGAGTGTACATCCTTTTCGGGCAGGGGGAGATACTGAAGCTTTCTTT
D: NA; V: TRBV5-1; size: NA; J: TRBJ2-5; CDR3: CASNLKDTGMGETQYF; DNA: TGCGCCAGCAATCTTAAGGATACAGGAATGGGAGAGACCCAGTACTTC
D: TRBD2; V: TRBV7-9; size: many; J: TRBJ2-5; CDR3: CASSLTPSGRTQYF; DNA: TGTGCCAGCAGCTTGACCCCCAGCGGGAGGACCCAGTACTTC
D: TRBD1; V: TRBV12-3/TRBV12-4; size: many; J: TRBJ1-6; CDR3: CASSPGTGVSPLHF; DNA: TGTGCCAGCAGTCCCGGGACAGGGGTCTCACCCCTCCACTTT
D: NA; V: TRBV5-1; size: many; J: TRBJ1-1; CDR3: CASSLVGGMNTEAFF; DNA: TGCGCCAGCAGCTTGGTAGGTGGGATGAACACTGAAGCTTTCTTT
D: NA; V: TRBV5-8; size: NA; J: TRBJ2-4; CDR3: CASSSGLTWAGGNIQYF; DNA: TGTGCCAGCAGCTCGGGACTAACCTGGGCAGGGGGTAACATTCAGTACTTC
D: NA; V: TRBV18; size: few; J: TRBJ1-1; CDR3: CASSPSPGDTEAFF; DNA: TGTGCCAGCTCACCTAGCCCTGGGGACACTGAAGCTTTCTTT
D: TRBD1; V: TRBV12-3/TRBV12-4; size: many; J: TRBJ1-2; CDR3: CASSWGQIYGYTF; DNA: TGTGCCAGCAGTTGGGGACAGATCTATGGCTACACCTTC
D: NA; V: TRBV5-1; size: NA; J: TRBJ1-3; CDR3: CASSLFTGDAGNTIYF; DNA: TGCGCCAGCAGCTTATTCACGGGGGACGCTGGAAACACCATATATTTT
D: TRBD1; V: TRBV24-1; size: many; J: TRBJ2-1; CDR3: CATSDGTGVSEQFF; DNA: TGTGCCACCAGTGATGGGACAGGGGTTAGTGAGCAGTTCTTC
D: TRBD1; V: TRBV23-1; size: few; J: TRBJ2-1; CDR3: CASSLQGQGVFF; DNA: TGCGCCAGCAGTCTCCAAGGACAGGGCGTTTTCTTC
D: TRBD1; V: TRBV5-4; size: many; J: TRBJ2-5; CDR3: CASSRDRGSETQYF; DNA: TGTGCCAGCAGCCGGGACAGGGGGTCGGAGACCCAGTACTTC
D: TRBD1; V: TRBV5-6; size: many; J: TRBJ2-4; CDR3: CASSSRQGLAKNIQYF; DNA: TGTGCCAGCAGCTCACGACAGGGGCTAGCCAAAAACATTCAGTACTTC
D: NA; V: TRBV18; size: NA; J: TRBJ2-7; CDR3: CASSPPGDWEQYF; DNA: TGTGCCAGCTCACCACCGGGGGACTGGGAGCAGTACTTC
D: NA; V: TRBV19; size: many; J: TRBJ2-3; CDR3: CASSPWGRPTNTQYF; DNA: TGTGCCAGTAGTCCCTGGGGGCGACCCACTAATACGCAGTATTTT
D: NA; V: TRBV20-1; size: many; J: TRBJ2-3; CDR3: CSARTRGAPDTQYF; DNA: TGCAGTGCTAGGACTAGAGGGGCACCAGATACGCAGTATTTT
D: NA; V: TRBV7-6; size: many; J: TRBJ2-3; CDR3: CASSLVGGPDTQYF; DNA: TGTGCCAGCAGCTTAGTCGGGGGGCCAGATACGCAGTATTTT
D: NA; V: TRBV4-3; size: NA; J: TRBJ2-2; CDR3: CASSPRAGTLNTGELFF; DNA: TGCGCCAGCAGCCCCCGGGCCGGCACCTTAAACACCGGGGAGCTGTTTTTT
D: NA; V: TRBV24-1; size: NA; J: TRBJ1-2; CDR3: CATSDFTGNGYTF; DNA: TGTGCCACCAGTGATTTTACGGGCAATGGCTACACCTTC
D: NA; V: TRBV7-2; size: few; J: TRBJ1-1; CDR3: CASSSMTGSGEAFF; DNA: TGTGCCAGCAGCTCGATGACAGGAAGCGGTGAAGCTTTCTTT
D: NA; V: TRBV2; size: NA; J: TRBJ2-3; CDR3: CASNGLGGDTQYF; DNA: TGTGCCAGCAACGGGTTAGGAGGAGATACGCAGTATTTT
D: TRBD1; V: TRBV7-9; size: many; J: TRBJ1-3; CDR3: CASSSTGGSGNTIYF; DNA: TGTGCCAGCAGCTCGACAGGGGGCTCTGGAAACACCATATATTTT
D: NA; V: TRBV18; size: many; J: TRBJ1-5; CDR3: CASSPTDHRDQPQHF; DNA: TGTGCCAGCTCACCAACGGATCATAGGGATCAGCCCCAGCATTTT
D: NA; V: TRBV7-2; size: many; J: TRBJ2-7; CDR3: CASSSQPGSRDYEQYF; DNA: TGTGCCAGCAGCTCTCAACCTGGAAGCCGGGACTACGAGCAGTACTTC
D: TRBD1; V: TRBV27; size: few; J: TRBJ1-2; CDR3: CASRRVDRSYGYTF; DNA: TGTGCCAGTCGTAGGGTGGACAGGAGCTATGGCTACACCTTC
D: NA; V: TRBV7-2; size: many; J: TRBJ1-5; CDR3: CASSRHRDQPQHF; DNA: TGTGCCAGCAGCCGACATAGGGATCAGCCCCAGCATTTT
D: NA; V: TRBV21-1; size: NA; J: TRBJ2-1; CDR3: CASSLGAPEQFF; DNA: TGTGCCAGCAGCTTGGGGGCCCCCGAGCAGTTCTTC
D: NA; V: TRBV5-1; size: NA; J: TRBJ1-1; CDR3: CASSLDVGRVAFF; DNA: TGCGCCAGCAGCTTGGACGTTGGCAGGGTCGCTTTCTTT
D: NA; V: TRBV2; size: few; J: TRBJ2-5; CDR3: CASSGRETQYF; DNA: TGTGCCAGCTCAGGGAGGGAGACCCAGTACTTC
D: TRBD1; V: TRBV6-1; size: many; J: TRBJ2-7; CDR3: CASRPTGYRPPHEQYF; DNA: TGTGCCAGCAGACCGACAGGGTATAGGCCGCCCCACGAGCAGTACTTC
D: NA; V: TRBV10-1; size: many; J: TRBJ2-2; CDR3: CASSAGGTGELFF; DNA: TGCGCCAGCAGTGCAGGAGGCACCGGGGAGCTGTTTTTT
D: NA; V: TRBV5-1; size: few; J: TRBJ2-3; CDR3: CASSLSRWYTQYF; DNA: TGCGCCAGCAGCTTGTCGCGTTGGTATACGCAGTATTTT
D: TRBD1; V: TRBV6-5; size: many; J: TRBJ2-1; CDR3: CASSYDRGFEQFF; DNA: TGTGCCAGCAGTTACGACAGGGGGTTTGAGCAGTTCTTC
D: NA; V: TRBV29-1; size: many; J: TRBJ1-1; CDR3: CSVGEGAWTEAFF; DNA: TGCAGCGTTGGGGAAGGGGCCTGGACTGAAGCTTTCTTT
D: NA; V: TRBV5-1; size: many; J: TRBJ2-2; CDR3: CASCPDSANTGELFF; DNA: TGCGCCAGCTGTCCGGACAGCGCGAACACCGGGGAGCTGTTTTTT
D: TRBD1; V: TRBV12-3/TRBV12-4; size: few; J: TRBJ1-1; CDR3: CASTLWGQFEAFF; DNA: TGTGCCAGCACCCTTTGGGGACAGTTTGAAGCTTTCTTT
D: NA; V: TRBV5-1; size: few; J: TRBJ2-1; CDR3: CASWGASYNEQFF; DNA: TGCGCCAGCTGGGGGGCCTCCTACAATGAGCAGTTCTTC
D: NA; V: TRBV6-2/TRBV6-3; size: NA; J: TRBJ1-5; CDR3: CASSLINNQPQHF; DNA: TGTGCCAGCAGTCTCATTAACAATCAGCCCCAGCATTTT
D: TRBD2; V: TRBV6-5; size: many; J: TRBJ2-3; CDR3: CASSSLAGGAADTQYF; DNA: TGTGCCAGCAGTTCATTAGCGGGGGGGGCTGCAGATACGCAGTATTTT
D: TRBD1; V: TRBV7-2; size: few; J: TRBJ2-5; CDR3: CASSLARGSETQYF; DNA: TGTGCCAGCAGCTTAGCCAGGGGGTCAGAGACCCAGTACTTC
D: NA; V: TRBV7-9; size: many; J: TRBJ2-2; CDR3: CASSLSDRPNTGELFF; DNA: TGTGCCAGCAGCTTATCGGACAGACCGAACACCGGGGAGCTGTTTTTT
D: NA; V: TRBV7-9; size: many; J: TRBJ2-1; CDR3: CASSPRAGKGEQFF; DNA: TGTGCCAGCAGCCCAAGGGCAGGGAAGGGTGAGCAGTTCTTC
D: TRBD1; V: TRBV6-5; size: many; J: TRBJ1-2; CDR3: CASSYDRRQGGLYGYTF; DNA: TGTGCCAGCAGTTACGACAGAAGACAGGGAGGTCTCTATGGCTACACCTTC